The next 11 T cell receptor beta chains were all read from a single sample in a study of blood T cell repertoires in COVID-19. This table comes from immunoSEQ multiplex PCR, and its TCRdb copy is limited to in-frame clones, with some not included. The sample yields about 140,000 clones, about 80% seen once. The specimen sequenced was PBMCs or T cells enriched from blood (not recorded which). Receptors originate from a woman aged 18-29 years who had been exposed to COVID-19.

The chain's CDR3 is CASSLSAGGLREQFF. The CDR3 region has the DNA TGTGCCAGCAGCTTAAGTGCGGGAGGGTTAAGGGAGCAGTTCTTC. The chain recombines TRBV7-9 with TRBJ2-1; 9 bases are a match to TRBD2. Germline lookup yields CDR1 SEHNR and CDR2 FQNEAQ (reference sequence). V gave up 2 bases and J gave up 10 bases; unmatched junction bases: 9. CDR3 length: 15 amino acids.

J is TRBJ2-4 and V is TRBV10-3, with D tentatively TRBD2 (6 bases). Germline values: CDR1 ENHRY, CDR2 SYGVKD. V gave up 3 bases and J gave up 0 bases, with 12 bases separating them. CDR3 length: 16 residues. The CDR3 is CAISDREAQAKNIQYF. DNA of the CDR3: TGTGCCATCAGTGACAGGGAGGCCCAAGCCAAAAACATTCAGTACTTC.

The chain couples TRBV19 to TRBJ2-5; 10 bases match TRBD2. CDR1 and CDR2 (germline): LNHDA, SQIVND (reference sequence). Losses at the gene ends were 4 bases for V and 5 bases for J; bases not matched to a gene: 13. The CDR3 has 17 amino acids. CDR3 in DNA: TGTGCCAGTAGTAAACTAGCGGGAACCAGTCCGTGGGAGACCCAGTACTTC. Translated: CASSKLAGTSPWETQYF.

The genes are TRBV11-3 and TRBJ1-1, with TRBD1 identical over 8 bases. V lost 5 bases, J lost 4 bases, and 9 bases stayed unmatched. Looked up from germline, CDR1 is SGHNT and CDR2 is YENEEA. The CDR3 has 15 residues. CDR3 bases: TGTGCCAGCAGCCCGACAGGGGTGGTTTCCACTGAAGCTTTCTTT. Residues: CASSPTGVVSTEAFF.

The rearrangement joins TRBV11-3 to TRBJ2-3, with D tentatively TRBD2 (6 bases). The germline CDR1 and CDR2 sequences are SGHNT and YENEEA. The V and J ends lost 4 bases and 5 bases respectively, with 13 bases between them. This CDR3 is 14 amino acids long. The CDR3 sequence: CASSYRDSEDTQYF. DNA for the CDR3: TGTGCCAGCAGCTACCGGGACTCCGAAGATACGCAGTATTTT.

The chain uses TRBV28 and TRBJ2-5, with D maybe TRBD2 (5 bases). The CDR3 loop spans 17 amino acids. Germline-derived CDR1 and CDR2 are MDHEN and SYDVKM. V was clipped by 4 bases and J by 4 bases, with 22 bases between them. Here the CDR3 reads CASSSIPALETRETQYF. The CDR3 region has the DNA TGTGCCAGCAGTTCCATCCCGGCCCTAGAAACTAGAGAGACCCAGTACTTC.

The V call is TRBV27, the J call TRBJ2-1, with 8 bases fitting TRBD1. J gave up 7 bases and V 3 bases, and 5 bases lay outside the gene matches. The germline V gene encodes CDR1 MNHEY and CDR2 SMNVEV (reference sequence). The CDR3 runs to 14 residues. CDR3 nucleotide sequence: TGTGCCAGCAGTTTGACAGGGGTTATTAATGAGCAGTTCTTC. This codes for CASSLTGVINEQFF.

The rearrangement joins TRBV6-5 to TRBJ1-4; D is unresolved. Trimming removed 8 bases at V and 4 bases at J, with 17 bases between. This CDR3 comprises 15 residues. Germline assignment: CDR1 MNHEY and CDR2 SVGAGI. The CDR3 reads CASRSGGLINEKLFF. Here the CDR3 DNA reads TGTGCCAGCCGTTCCGGAGGTCTTATTAATGAAAAACTGTTTTTT.

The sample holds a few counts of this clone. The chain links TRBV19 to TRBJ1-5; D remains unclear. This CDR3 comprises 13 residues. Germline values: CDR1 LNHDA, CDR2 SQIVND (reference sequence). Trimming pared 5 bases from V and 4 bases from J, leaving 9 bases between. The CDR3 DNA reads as TGTGCCAGTAGTCGGCGGGCTAATCAGCCCCAGCATTTT. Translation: CASSRRANQPQHF.

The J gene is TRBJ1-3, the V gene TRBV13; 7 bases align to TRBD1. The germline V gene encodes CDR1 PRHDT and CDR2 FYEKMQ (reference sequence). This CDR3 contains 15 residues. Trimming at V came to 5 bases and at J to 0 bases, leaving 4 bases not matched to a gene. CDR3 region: CASSGGTASGNTIYF. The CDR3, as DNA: TGTGCCAGCAGCGGTGGGACAGCCTCTGGAAACACCATATATTTT.

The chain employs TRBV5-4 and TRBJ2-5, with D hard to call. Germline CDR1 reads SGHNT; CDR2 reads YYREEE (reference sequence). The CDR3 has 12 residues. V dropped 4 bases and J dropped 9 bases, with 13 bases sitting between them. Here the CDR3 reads CASSTPTGAQYF. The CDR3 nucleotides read TGTGCCAGCAGCACGCCAACGGGTGCCCAGTACTTC.